A single sample is the source of the 4 T cell receptor beta chains below, sequenced in a study of T cells in localized non-small cell lung cancer. Produced via immunoSEQ multiplex PCR; TCRdb's table is partial and in-frame only. Here the sample spans roughly 24,000 clones, 89% being singletons. Sequencing was performed on peripheral blood, taken before any cancer treatment. These TCRs come from a man aged 35 to 69 with stage I squamous cell lung carcinoma.

This chain uses TRBV5-3 with TRBJ1-4; D uncertain. TRBV5-3 has ORF status, its function being uncertain. Trimming took off 8 bases at V and 5 bases at J, with 16 bases between the two ends. This CDR3 comprises 14 residues. The DNA for the CDR3 is TGTGCCAGGGCCCTAAAAACAGTCAATGAAAAACTGTTTTTT. Translation: CARALKTVNEKLFF.

This chain connects TRBV7-2 to TRBJ2-1; 7 bases align to TRBD2. V trimming: 5 bases; J trimming: 7 bases; junction bases outside the gene matches: 8. Per germline, CDR1 SGHTA and CDR2 FQGNSA. This CDR3 contains 14 residues. CDR3 in amino acids: CASSPREGRNEQFF. DNA for the CDR3: TGTGCCAGCAGCCCCAGGGAGGGTAGAAATGAGCAGTTCTTC.

The genes are TRBV6-6 and TRBJ1-1; D is unresolved. Germline CDR1 and CDR2: MNHNY and SVGAGI (reference sequence). V gave up 5 bases and J gave up 4 bases, with 17 bases separating them. CDR3 size: 15 residues. This CDR3 is CASSAPIGFGTEAFF. The DNA for the CDR3 is TGTGCCAGCAGTGCCCCGATCGGGTTCGGCACTGAAGCTTTCTTT.

The chain couples TRBV7-2 to TRBJ1-3; D may be TRBD1 (6 bases). CDR1 and CDR2 from the germline V gene are SGHTA and FQGNSA. CDR3 length: 13 residues. The V end was cut by 2 bases, the J end by 4 bases, with 6 bases between. CDR3 nucleotides: TGTGCCAGCAGCTTACAGGGGGGAAACACCATATATTTT. Protein sequence: CASSLQGGNTIYF.